Shown below are 7 T cell receptor beta chains from a single sample sequenced in a study of cytomegalovirus exposure and HLA in healthy donors. The PCR had 60 Vbeta and 13 Jbeta primers. Assay: immunoSEQ multiplex PCR; the TCRdb copy retains only in-frame clones and omits some. The table lists about 99,000 clones, roughly a tenth of them singletons, with about 5.7% in the top ten. Sequenced input: PBMCs. The receptors were sampled from a man aged 35-49 years in good health and CMV-seropositive.

This sequence joins TRBV10-2 and TRBJ2-2; D not resolved. The CDR3 has 15 residues. Germline assignment: CDR1 WSHSY and CDR2 SAAADI. Between the trimmed V and J ends, which lost 2 bases and 1 base, there was a span of 8 bases. For the CDR3, the DNA is TGCGCCAGCAGTGAGATTTGGCAGAACACCGGGGAGCTGTTTTTT. Translating it yields CASSEIWQNTGELFF.

The table lists this clone with a few counts. The rearrangement uses TRBV12-5 and TRBJ2-1; 10 bases map to TRBD2. Germline assignment: CDR1 LGHNT and CDR2 FRNRAP. Trimming removed 7 bases from V and 4 bases from J; junction bases left unmatched: 4. The CDR3 covers 14 residues. The CDR3 sequence is CASVRTSGYNEQFF. The CDR3 nucleotides are TGTGCTAGTGTGAGGACTAGCGGTTACAATGAGCAGTTCTTC.

There are a few counts of this clone. The chain couples TRBV7-9 to TRBJ2-2, with TRBD2 identical over 12 bases. The germline V gene encodes CDR1 SEHNR and CDR2 FQNEAQ (reference sequence). Losses at the gene ends were 5 bases for V and 7 bases for J; bases not matched to a gene: 5. The CDR3 has 15 amino acids. CDR3 coding DNA: TGTGCCAGCAGCATACTAGCGGGAGGTCACGGGGAGCTGTTTTTT. Translating it yields CASSILAGGHGELFF.

This clone occurred a few times. The gene calls are TRBV28 and TRBJ2-5; TRBD1 agrees at 11 bases. The CDR3 is 13 amino acids. The ends lost 8 bases at V and 5 bases at J; junction bases unmatched: 4. Germline V gives CDR1 MDHEN, CDR2 SYDVKM. The DNA for the CDR3 is TGTGCCAGCCGGGACAGGGGGAAGGAGACCCAGTACTTC. Translation gives CASRDRGKETQYF.

CDR3 nucleotides: TGTGCCAGCAGACCCCCCGGGACTAGCGGCTACGAGCAGTACTTC. Residues: CASRPPGTSGYEQYF. V usage is TRBV28 and J usage is TRBJ2-7; 11 bases fit TRBD2. CDR3 length: 15 amino acids. CDR1 is MDHEN, CDR2 SYDVKM, per germline. The ends lost 6 bases at V and 3 bases at J; junction bases unmatched: 7.

The chain links TRBV27 to TRBJ1-1; D is possibly TRBD1 (6 bases). Trimming took 2 bases from V and 7 from J, leaving 11 bases between them. The CDR3 is 13 amino acids. CDR1 is MNHEY and CDR2 is SMNVEV in the germline V gene (reference sequence). This CDR3 reads CASSLNAGVEAFF. CDR3 nucleotides: TGTGCCAGCAGTTTAAACGCAGGGGTTGAAGCTTTCTTT.

This clone has a handful of counts. The V gene is TRBV23-1, the J gene TRBJ2-3; tentative D call: TRBD1 (5 bases). TRBV23-1 is an open reading frame whose function is uncertain. V was clipped by 0 bases and J by 1 base, with 14 bases between them. This CDR3 is 17 amino acids long. Here the CDR3 DNA reads TGCGCCAGCAGTCAATCGGTCCGCACAGGTCGCACAGATACGCAGTATTTT. Its translation: CASSQSVRTGRTDTQYF.